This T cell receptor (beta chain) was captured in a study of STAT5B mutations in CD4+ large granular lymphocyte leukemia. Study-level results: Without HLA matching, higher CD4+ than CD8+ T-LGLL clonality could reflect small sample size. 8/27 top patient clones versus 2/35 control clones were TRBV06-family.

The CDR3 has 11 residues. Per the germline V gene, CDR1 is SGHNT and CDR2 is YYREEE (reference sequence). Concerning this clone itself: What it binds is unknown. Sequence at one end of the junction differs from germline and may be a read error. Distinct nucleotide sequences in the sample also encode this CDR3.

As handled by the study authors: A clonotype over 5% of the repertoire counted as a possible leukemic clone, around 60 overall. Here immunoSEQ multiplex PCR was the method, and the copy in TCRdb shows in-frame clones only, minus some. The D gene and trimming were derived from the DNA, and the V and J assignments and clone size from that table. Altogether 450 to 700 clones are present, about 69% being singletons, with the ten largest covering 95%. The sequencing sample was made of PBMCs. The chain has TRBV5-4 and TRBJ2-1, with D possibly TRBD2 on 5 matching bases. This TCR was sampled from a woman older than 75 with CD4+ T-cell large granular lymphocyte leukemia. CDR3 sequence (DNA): TGCGCCAGCAGCGGAAACAATGAGCAGTTCTTC. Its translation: CASSGNNEQFF.